This is a list of T cell receptor beta chains from one sample in a study of blood T cell repertoires in COVID-19. This table comes from immunoSEQ multiplex PCR, and its TCRdb copy is limited to in-frame clones, with some not included. The sample lists approximately 89,000 clones, over 80% occurring once. The sequenced material came from peripheral blood. Source of these receptors: a woman aged 55 to 70 with active COVID-19. Both conserved end residues are part of each CDR3. The D gene is left open where the match is weak. Only part of the rows carry a size: once, few, many, or a class if the clone is expanded.

J gene,D gene,clone size,V gene,CDR3 DNA,CDR3 protein
TRBJ2-1,NA,NA,TRBV19,TGTGCCAGTAGTATTGGCATCTACAATGAGCAGTTCTTC,CASSIGIYNEQFF
TRBJ2-7,TRBD2,NA,TRBV5-1,TGCGCCAGCAGCCCGACTGGGACTAGCGCTAACTACGAGCAGTACTTC,CASSPTGTSANYEQYF
TRBJ2-7,NA,NA,TRBV5-6,TGTGCCAGCAGCTTGGATCGGGGCTACGAGCAGTACTTC,CASSLDRGYEQYF
TRBJ2-1,NA,NA,TRBV12-5,TGTGCTAGTGGTTCCCCCGGCGGAAATGAGCAGTTCTTC,CASGSPGGNEQFF
TRBJ1-1,NA,NA,TRBV12-3/TRBV12-4,TGTGCCAGCAGTTTAGGTGCGGGCACTGAAGCTTTCTTT,CASSLGAGTEAFF
TRBJ1-1,TRBD1,NA,TRBV3-1/TRBV3-2,TGTGCCAGCAGCTATCGGGACAGGGGCTACACTGAAGCTTTCTTT,CASSYRDRGYTEAFF
TRBJ2-6,NA,NA,TRBV18,TGTGCCAGCTCCCCCGTCTCTGGGGCCAACGTCCTGACTTTC,CASSPVSGANVLTF
TRBJ1-2,TRBD1,few,TRBV5-1,TGCGCCAGCAGCGACCAGGGGGACGGCTACACCTTC,CASSDQGDGYTF
TRBJ1-2,NA,NA,TRBV20-1,TGCAGTGCTAGTGAGACCGGAGCTAACTATGGCTACACCTTC,CSASETGANYGYTF
TRBJ1-3,NA,once,TRBV7-2,TGTGCCAGCAGCGAGGACAGAGGAGGAAACACCATATATTTT,CASSEDRGGNTIYF
TRBJ2-1,TRBD2,once,TRBV9,TGTGCCAGCAGCCGGGACACAAGACGACTAGCGGGAGTCCTCTTC,CASSRDTRRLAGVLF
TRBJ1-5,NA,NA,TRBV28,TGTGCCAGCAGAAAGACAGATTATAATCAGCCCCAGCATTTT,CASRKTDYNQPQHF
TRBJ2-1,NA,NA,TRBV5-5,TGTGCCAGCAGCTTGCTGTCTTTACTAGCCAAAAATGAGCAGTTCTTC,CASSLLSLLAKNEQFF
TRBJ2-7,TRBD2,NA,TRBV19,TGTGCCAGTAGTAGACTAGCGGGCGACTACGAGCAGTACTTC,CASSRLAGDYEQYF
TRBJ2-1,TRBD1,NA,TRBV5-4,TGTGCCAGCAGCTTGTTATCGGGACAGAGCTACAATGAGCAGTTCTTC,CASSLLSGQSYNEQFF
TRBJ2-7,NA,NA,TRBV11-3,TGTGCCAGCAGCTTAGGGCAGACCTACGAGCAGTACTTC,CASSLGQTYEQYF
TRBJ2-5,TRBD2,NA,TRBV29-1,TGCAGCGTTTCGGGCACAAAGCGGGGGTACCAAGAGACCCAGTACTTC,CSVSGTKRGYQETQYF
TRBJ2-3,TRBD2,NA,TRBV11-2,TGTGCCAGCAGCTTGCTTCCGTGGACTAGCGGCACAGATACGCAGTATTTT,CASSLLPWTSGTDTQYF
TRBJ2-7,NA,few,TRBV20-1,TGCAGTGCTAGTAGTGGCCACGAGCAGTACTTC,CSASSGHEQYF
TRBJ2-7,NA,once,TRBV14,TGTGCCAGCAGCCCTAACGGGGGCTCCTACGAGCAGTACTTC,CASSPNGGSYEQYF
TRBJ1-2,NA,NA,TRBV7-9,TGTGCCAGCAGCTTAGTAGGCGGGGGCGCCGGTGGCTACACCTTC,CASSLVGGGAGGYTF
TRBJ1-5,TRBD1,NA,TRBV9,TGTGCCAGCAGCGTGGCACGGGACAGCCCCGAACAGCCCCAGCATTTT,CASSVARDSPEQPQHF
TRBJ1-4,NA,NA,TRBV5-1,TGCGCCAGCAGCCCCGGGGTGGTGCAGGGAGGTGAAAAACTGTTTTTT,CASSPGVVQGGEKLFF
TRBJ1-5,NA,NA,TRBV11-2,TGTGCCAGCAGCTTATCCCGTGCCAGGGACTCGGATCAGCCCCAGCATTTT,CASSLSRARDSDQPQHF
TRBJ2-1,NA,NA,TRBV2,TGTGCCAGCAGTGAATCCAGGGCTTCCTACAATGAGCAGTTCTTC,CASSESRASYNEQFF
TRBJ2-3,TRBD2,NA,TRBV29-1,TGCAGCGTTAGAAAGGCGGGGGGCACAGATACGCAGTATTTT,CSVRKAGGTDTQYF
TRBJ2-1,NA,NA,TRBV19,TGTGCCAGTTCTGACAGGCCCCGCTCCTACAATGAGCAGTTCTTC,CASSDRPRSYNEQFF
TRBJ2-5,NA,NA,TRBV11-2,TGTGCCAGCAGCTCCGAGAAGCGGAGATATACCATCCAAGAGACCCAGTACTTC,CASSSEKRRYTIQETQYF
TRBJ1-3,NA,NA,TRBV3-1/TRBV3-2,TGTGCCAGCAGCCAAGGAGAGGGCGTTGGAAACACCATATATTTT,CASSQGEGVGNTIYF
TRBJ1-2,TRBD1,NA,TRBV6-2/TRBV6-3,TGTGCCAGCAGGCCTTCGGACAGGGGGGCCTATGGCTACACCTTC,CASRPSDRGAYGYTF
TRBJ1-2,TRBD1,few,TRBV6-6,TGTGCCAGCAGTTCGACAGGGCCCTATGGCTACACCTTC,CASSSTGPYGYTF
TRBJ1-2,NA,NA,TRBV4-1,TGCGCCAGCAGCCAAGTGGACAGTCCTAACTATGGCTACACCTTC,CASSQVDSPNYGYTF
TRBJ2-7,TRBD2,NA,TRBV27,TGTGCCAGCAGACTTCGGCGGGAGAGCTACGAGCAGTACTTC,CASRLRRESYEQYF
TRBJ1-1,NA,NA,TRBV7-8,TGTGCCAGCAGCGCTGGCGGGGGGAGGAACACTGAAGCTTTCTTT,CASSAGGGRNTEAFF
TRBJ1-2,NA,few,TRBV6-6,TGTGCCAGCAGTTACTCAGCGGGGGATCATGGCTACACCTTC,CASSYSAGDHGYTF
TRBJ1-2,NA,NA,TRBV7-9,TGTGCCAGCAGCTTAGGGGACAACAACTGGGGCTACACCTTC,CASSLGDNNWGYTF
TRBJ2-3,TRBD1,NA,TRBV3-1/TRBV3-2,TGTGCCAGCAGCCCCTATGGGGGACAGAGCACAGATACGCAGTATTTT,CASSPYGGQSTDTQYF
TRBJ2-1,TRBD1,few,TRBV19,TGTGCCAGTAGTATCGCGCAGGGGGCATACAATGAGCAGTTCTTC,CASSIAQGAYNEQFF
TRBJ1-6,NA,NA,TRBV18,TGTGCCAGCTCCCTGGACAGTTCCTATAATTCACCCCTCCACTTT,CASSLDSSYNSPLHF
TRBJ1-5,NA,NA,TRBV15,TGTGCCACCAGCAGAGATAAGGGGGGCAATCAGCCCCAGCATTTT,CATSRDKGGNQPQHF
TRBJ2-3,TRBD2,NA,TRBV7-8,TGTGCCAGCAGCTTGGCAGCGGGGGGTAGCACAGATACGCAGTATTTT,CASSLAAGGSTDTQYF
TRBJ2-6,TRBD2,NA,TRBV18,TGTGCCAGCTCAAAAACTAGCGGGCGCATCTCTGGGGCCAACGTCCTGACTTTC,CASSKTSGRISGANVLTF
TRBJ1-4,NA,NA,TRBV19,TGTGCCAGTAGTTTCCAGGGTGTTGAAAAACTGTTTTTT,CASSFQGVEKLFF
TRBJ2-1,NA,NA,TRBV28,TGTGCCAGCAGGAGTTTAAAGAGCGGAAATTACAATGAGCAGTTCTTC,CASRSLKSGNYNEQFF
TRBJ1-2,NA,NA,TRBV15,TGTGCCACCAGCAGTGGTAGCCCCTATGGCTACACCTTC,CATSSGSPYGYTF
TRBJ1-1,NA,NA,TRBV16,TGTGCCAGCACTTGGGCCAGGAACACTGAAGCTTTCTTT,CASTWARNTEAFF
TRBJ1-1,NA,NA,TRBV29-1,TGCAGCGCCCTGGCCTTAAACACTGAAGCTTTCTTT,CSALALNTEAFF